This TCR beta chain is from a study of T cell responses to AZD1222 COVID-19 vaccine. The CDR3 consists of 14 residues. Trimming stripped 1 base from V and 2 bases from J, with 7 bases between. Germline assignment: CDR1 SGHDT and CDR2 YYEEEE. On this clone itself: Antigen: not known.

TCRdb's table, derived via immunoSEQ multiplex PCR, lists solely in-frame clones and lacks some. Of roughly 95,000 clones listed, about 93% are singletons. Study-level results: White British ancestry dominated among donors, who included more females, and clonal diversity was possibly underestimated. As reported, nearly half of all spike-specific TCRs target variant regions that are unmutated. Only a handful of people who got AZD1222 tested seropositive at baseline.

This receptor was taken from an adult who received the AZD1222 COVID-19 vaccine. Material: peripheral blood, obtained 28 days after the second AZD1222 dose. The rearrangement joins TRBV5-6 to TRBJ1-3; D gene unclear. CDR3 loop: CASSLISTGNTIYF. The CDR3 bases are TGTGCCAGCAGCTTGATAAGTACTGGAAACACCATATATTTT.